Below, 29 T cell receptor beta chains from the same sample are listed, as sequenced in a study of cytomegalovirus exposure and HLA in healthy donors. This table comes from immunoSEQ multiplex PCR, and its TCRdb copy is limited to in-frame clones, with some not included. The top ten hold 1.5% to 2% of the sample, which has more than 95,000 clones, 88% seen once. Sequencing was carried out using PBMCs. Receptors were obtained from a man aged 18 to 29 in good health and CMV-seronegative.

This rearrangement joins TRBV6-5 to TRBJ1-2, with D perhaps matching TRBD1 (5 bases). Trimming took 8 bases from V and 7 from J, leaving 14 bases between them. The CDR3 sequence is 12 residues long. CDR1 MNHEY and CDR2 SVGAGI come from the germline V gene. CDR3 sequence (DNA): TGTGCCAGCTCGGGCAGGGCCGGTGGCTACACCTTC. This translates into CASSGRAGGYTF.

This clone came up a few times. The chain combines TRBV30 with TRBJ1-6; D remains ambiguous. Germline loops: CDR1 GTSNPN, CDR2 SVGIG (reference sequence). The CDR3 loop spans 11 amino acids. Trimming pared 7 bases from V and 8 bases from J, leaving 9 bases between. The CDR3 region is CAYDRDSPLHF. The CDR3 DNA follows: TGTGCCTACGACCGGGATTCACCCCTCCACTTT.

The V gene is TRBV7-2, the J gene TRBJ1-2; D gene ambiguous. The CDR3 has 13 residues. V lost 5 bases and J 4 bases, leaving 11 bases between the germline ends. Germline-derived CDR1 and CDR2 are SGHTA and FQGNSA. The CDR3 DNA sequence: TGTGCCAGCAGCCGAGGACTTATCTATGGCTACACCTTC. Residues: CASSRGLIYGYTF.

The gene calls are TRBV28 and TRBJ1-1; tentatively, D is TRBD1 (6 bases). CDR1 MDHEN and CDR2 SYDVKM come from the germline V gene. V gave up 1 base and J gave up 11 bases, with 11 bases separating them. The CDR3 runs to 12 residues. CDR3 residues: CASSLYDRTAFF. The CDR3 DNA follows: TGTGCCAGCAGTTTATATGACAGGACCGCTTTCTTT.

The count of this clone is one. V usage is TRBV2 and J usage is TRBJ2-7, with 8 nucleotides matching TRBD2. The germline gives CDR1 SNHLY, CDR2 FYNNEI. The length of the CDR3 is 14 residues. The junction had 8 bases not matched to a gene; V was cut back by 10 bases and J by 0 bases. The CDR3 sequence is CATPPREDSYEQYF. The CDR3 coding sequence is TGTGCCACCCCTCCGCGGGAGGACTCCTACGAGCAGTACTTC.

In DNA, the CDR3 is TGTGCCAGTAGTCTTCAGGGCACCTCTAACTATGGCTACACCTTC. It specifies CASSLQGTSNYGYTF. This sequence joins TRBV19 and TRBJ1-2; a weak D match, TRBD1 (5 bases). V shed 5 bases and J shed 0 bases, with 13 bases lying between them. The germline CDR1 and CDR2 sequences are LNHDA and SQIVND (reference sequence). This CDR3 region has 15 residues.

The V gene is TRBV14, the J gene TRBJ1-6; D remains unclear. Germline V gene lookup returns CDR1 SGHDN and CDR2 FVKESK. Trimming stripped 0 bases from V and 9 bases from J, with 6 bases between. This CDR3 has 13 residues. The CDR3 DNA reads as TGTGCCAGCAGCCAAGATCTTCCTTCACCCCTCCACTTT. Amino acid sequence: CASSQDLPSPLHF.

The chain carries TRBV19 and TRBJ2-1; D gene ambiguous. The CDR3 covers 15 residues. Looked up from germline, CDR1 is LNHDA and CDR2 is SQIVND (reference sequence). V lost 7 bases and J lost 8, with 21 bases in between. Here the CDR3 DNA reads TGTGCCAGTATTAGATCTGGAGCGTTGTTGGATGAGCAGTTCTTC. This sequence encodes CASIRSGALLDEQFF.

This clone is a singleton in its sample. CDR3: CASSPWMGATSTDTQYF. For the CDR3, the DNA is TGTGCCAGCTCACCATGGATGGGGGCGACTAGCACAGATACGCAGTATTTT. The V gene is TRBV18, the J gene TRBJ2-3; maybe TRBD1 (6 bases). The V end lost 2 bases, the J end lost 0 bases, and 15 bases lay between the germline ends. Germline-derived CDR1 and CDR2 are KGHSH and LQKENI. The CDR3 spans 17 residues.

The chain joins TRBV7-9 to TRBJ1-5, with a weak D call TRBD1 (6 bases). The V gene lost 3 bases and the J gene lost 3 bases, with 9 bases spanning the gap. Germline CDR1 SEHNR, CDR2 FQNEAQ (reference sequence). The CDR3 is 14 amino acids. In DNA form, the CDR3 reads TGTGCCAGCAGCTTTGGACAGATCAATCAGCCCCAGCATTTT. Amino acids: CASSFGQINQPQHF.

This clone was seen a handful of times. The chain links TRBV5-1 to TRBJ2-7; D may be TRBD2 (6 bases). Looked up from germline, CDR1 is SGHRS and CDR2 is YFSETQ. The CDR3 is 15 amino acids. The V end was cut by 7 bases, the J end by 7 bases, with 24 bases between. The CDR3 protein is CASGYSGLTSEEQYF. CDR3 nucleotides: TGCGCCAGCGGCTACTCGGGACTGACGTCTGAAGAGCAGTACTTC.

V is TRBV10-3 and J is TRBJ2-5; 7 bases are a match to TRBD2. V gave up 8 bases and J gave up 2 bases; unmatched junction bases: 5. Germline lookup yields CDR1 ENHRY and CDR2 SYGVKD. CDR3 length: 13 residues. Here the CDR3 DNA reads TGTGCCATCGGGGGGGACCTACAAGAGACCCAGTACTTC. Amino acid sequence: CAIGGDLQETQYF.

The chain is built from TRBV28 and TRBJ2-1, with 8 bases aligning to TRBD1. The CDR3 covers 17 residues. J lost 6 bases, V lost 6 bases, and 16 bases had no gene match. Per germline, CDR1 MDHEN and CDR2 SYDVKM. This chain's CDR3 is CASSSWHSGQVGNEQFF. CDR3 bases: TGTGCCAGCAGCTCCTGGCACTCGGGACAGGTAGGCAATGAGCAGTTCTTC.

This clone was observed a single time. The CDR3, as DNA: TGTGCCAGCAGTACCGACAGGAGCTCCTACAATGAGCAGTTCTTC. This translates into CASSTDRSSYNEQFF. The rearrangement uses TRBV28 and TRBJ2-1, with D perhaps matching TRBD1 (6 bases). The CDR3 consists of 15 residues. CDR1 is MDHEN and CDR2 is SYDVKM in the germline V gene. V lost 5 bases and J 0 bases, leaving 11 bases between the germline ends.

V and J are TRBV27 and TRBJ2-1; D might be TRBD2 (5 bases). The V end lost 5 bases, the J end lost 6 bases, and 14 bases lay between the germline ends. The CDR3 extends over 14 amino acids. The germline V gene encodes CDR1 MNHEY and CDR2 SMNVEV (reference sequence). Here the CDR3 reads CASSMRSSGNEQFF. For the CDR3, the DNA is TGTGCCAGCAGTATGAGATCCAGCGGCAATGAGCAGTTCTTC.

The chain joins TRBV4-1 to TRBJ2-5; D is possibly TRBD1 (6 bases). The V end lost 4 bases, the J end lost 3 bases, and 18 bases lay between the germline ends. The germline gives CDR1 MGHRA, CDR2 YSYEKL. The CDR3 consists of 16 residues. CDR3 DNA sequence: TGCGCCAGCAGCCTACCTCTTGGGGCAGGGGAAGAGACCCAGTACTTC. Translation gives CASSLPLGAGEETQYF.

The chain is built from TRBV7-9 and TRBJ1-1; D is unclear. This CDR3 is built from 14 residues. V was clipped by 5 bases and J by 3 bases, with 13 bases between them. Germline loops: CDR1 SEHNR, CDR2 FQNEAQ (reference sequence). The CDR3 DNA reads TGTGCCAGCAGCCCAAGAGTGGGAGACACTGAAGCTTTCTTT. Translated, it gives CASSPRVGDTEAFF. The variable domain in full, completed from reference TRBV7-9 and TRBJ1-1, reads DTGVSQNPRHKITKRGQNVTFRCDPISEHNRLYWYRQTLGQGPEFLTYFQNEAQLEKSRLLSDRFSAERPKGSFSTLEIQRTEQGDSAMYLCASSPRVGDTEAFFGQGTRLTVV.

The chain employs TRBV6-1 and TRBJ2-2, with 10 bases identical to TRBD2. Trimming took 2 bases from V and 7 from J; bases not matched to a gene: 7. Germline V gene lookup returns CDR1 MNHNS and CDR2 SASEGT. The CDR3 has 16 amino acids. This CDR3 is CASSELASGGVGELFF. As DNA, the CDR3 is TGTGCCAGCAGTGAATTGGCTAGCGGGGGCGTCGGGGAGCTGTTTTTT.

This chain uses TRBV7-2 with TRBJ2-1; perhaps TRBD1 as D (6 bases). The germline CDR1 and CDR2 sequences are SGHTA and FQGNSA. There are 13 residues in the CDR3. Trimming left V 2 bases short and J 7 bases short, with 9 bases between. The chain's CDR3 is CASSLPGVNEQFF. The CDR3 DNA follows: TGTGCCAGCAGCTTACCAGGGGTGAATGAGCAGTTCTTC.

This sequence joins TRBV15 and TRBJ2-1; D is undetermined. Trimming left V 0 bases short and J 6 bases short, with 12 bases between. The germline CDR1 and CDR2 sequences are LNHNV and YYDKDF (reference sequence). The CDR3 runs to 15 residues. DNA of the CDR3: TGTGCCACCAGCAGAGATCGTTCTGGGCGCAATGAGCAGTTCTTC. Protein sequence: CATSRDRSGRNEQFF.

The V and J genes are TRBV28 and TRBJ1-1; unclear D gene. Per germline, CDR1 MDHEN and CDR2 SYDVKM. Between the trimmed V and J ends, which lost 2 bases and 8 bases, there was a span of 6 bases. The CDR3 contains 11 residues. In nucleotides, the CDR3 is TGTGCCAGCAGTTTAGGAGGAGAAGCTTTCTTT. As protein: CASSLGGEAFF.

This clone was observed a handful of times. The chain carries TRBV7-2 and TRBJ2-5; TRBD1 matches 8 bases. The trim removed 6 bases at V and 4 bases at J, leaving 7 bases unmatched. The V gene's germline CDR1 is SGHTA and CDR2 FQGNSA. The CDR3 runs 14 residues. The CDR3 sequence: CASRWTGQGETQYF. Written as DNA, the CDR3 is TGTGCCAGCAGGTGGACAGGGCAAGGAGAGACCCAGTACTTC.

This clone was counted a single time. The chain links TRBV6-4 to TRBJ2-1; 11 bases line up with TRBD2. V gave up 7 bases and J gave up 10 bases; unmatched junction bases: 24. Germline V gene sequence: CDR1 MRHNA, CDR2 SNTAGT. The CDR3 contains 19 residues. The CDR3 sequence is CASTLSEKLAGAPQREQFF. In DNA, the CDR3 is TGTGCCAGCACCCTTTCAGAAAAACTAGCGGGGGCCCCGCAGAGGGAGCAGTTCTTC.

The V gene is TRBV7-8, the J gene TRBJ2-7; 8 bases align to TRBD2. Germline V gene sequence: CDR1 SGHVS, CDR2 FQNEAQ. The CDR3 runs to 16 residues. J lost 3 bases, V lost 1 base, and 8 bases had no gene match. CDR3 region: CASSLGSFRGGYEQYF. In nucleotides, the CDR3 is TGTGCCAGCAGCTTAGGGTCGTTTCGGGGGGGCTACGAGCAGTACTTC.

The J gene is TRBJ2-1, the V gene TRBV2, with 7 nucleotides matching TRBD2. CDR3 length equals 13 residues. From germline, CDR1 is SNHLY and CDR2 FYNNEI. The ends lost 7 bases at V and 8 bases at J; junction bases unmatched: 8. The CDR3 DNA sequence: TGTGCCAGCATGGGAGGGGTGAGCGATGAGCAGTTCTTC. Amino acids: CASMGGVSDEQFF.

Only a few counts were recorded for this clone. V usage is TRBV6-1 and J usage is TRBJ1-2; D unclear. The V gene lost 6 bases and the J gene lost 0 bases, with 5 bases spanning the gap. This CDR3 has 12 amino acids. Looked up from germline, CDR1 is MNHNS and CDR2 is SASEGT. The CDR3 loop is CASRQANYGYTF. In DNA form, the CDR3 reads TGTGCCAGCAGACAAGCTAACTATGGCTACACCTTC.

The rearrangement links TRBV30 to TRBJ1-3, with D possibly matching TRBD1 (6 bases). The CDR3 runs 13 residues. The V gene's germline CDR1 is GTSNPN and CDR2 SVGIG (reference sequence). Trimming took 8 bases from V and 0 from J, leaving 11 bases between them. DNA of the CDR3: TGTGCCAGGGACACAAACTCTGGAAACACCATATATTTT. Amino acid sequence: CARDTNSGNTIYF.

This clone was observed many times. The genes are TRBV6-5 and TRBJ2-5; 8 nucleotides match TRBD2. J was trimmed by 4 bases and V by 6 bases; bases with no gene match: 7. This CDR3 has 14 amino acids. Germline values: CDR1 MNHEY, CDR2 SVGAGI. CDR3 residues: CASRITGGRETQYF. For the CDR3, the DNA is TGTGCCAGCAGAATAACGGGGGGGCGAGAGACCCAGTACTTC.

This clone has only one observation. The chain has TRBV7-6 and TRBJ2-3, with a possible D match to TRBD1 (5 bases). V gave up 6 bases and J gave up 0 bases, with 7 bases separating them. Per germline, CDR1 SGHVS and CDR2 FNYEAQ. CDR3 size: 13 residues. This CDR3 is CASRRGSTDTQYF. In DNA form, the CDR3 reads TGTGCCAGCAGAAGGGGTAGCACAGATACGCAGTATTTT.